The rows below give T cell receptor beta chains drawn from one sample of a study of T cell responses to AZD1222 COVID-19 vaccine. TCRdb's copy holds only in-frame clones and misses some; the assay was immunoSEQ multiplex PCR. The table lists some 86,000 clones, about 91% of them singletons. The source material was peripheral blood, sampled on day 0 of AZD1222 vaccination. These receptors came from an adult in good health. Each CDR3 is given with its conserved first and last residue. A D gene is named only where the DNA matches it firmly. Size is stated for part of the rows, as once, few or many counts, or as a class when the clone is expanded.

>TRBJ1-2|.|TRBV29-1|.
TGCAGCGTTGGTGCTAACTATGGCTACACCTTC
CSVGANYGYTF
>TRBJ2-6|.|TRBV29-1|.
TGCAGCGTCGCCACAGGGTTTGGGGCCAACGTCCTGACTTTC
CSVATGFGANVLTF
>TRBJ2-1|.|TRBV6-5|.
TGTGCCAGCAGTTACTCGGGGACTCATTCAGAGCAGTTCTTC
CASSYSGTHSEQFF
>TRBJ2-7|.|TRBV6-2/TRBV6-3|.
TGTGCCAGCAGTTACCGGTCTACGGGGCGGCCCTACGAGCAGTACTTC
CASSYRSTGRPYEQYF
>TRBJ2-7|.|TRBV12-3/TRBV12-4|.
TGTGCCAGCAGTTCTAAGGTGGGCGAGCAGTACTTC
CASSSKVGEQYF
>TRBJ2-7|TRBD1|TRBV10-1|.
TGCGCCAGCAGTGACTACGGGACAGGGTACGAGCAGTACTTC
CASSDYGTGYEQYF
>TRBJ2-1|.|TRBV24-1|.
TGTGCCATCGCAAGAGGAGGGTTCGATGAGCAGTTCTTC
CAIARGGFDEQFF
>TRBJ2-5|TRBD2|TRBV11-1|.
TGTGCCAGCAGCTTAGATGGTAGCGGGAGGCGAGAGACCCAGTACTTC
CASSLDGSGRRETQYF
>TRBJ2-7|TRBD2|TRBV6-5|.
TGTGCCAGCAGTCCGACTAGCGGAAGCTCCTACGAGCAGTACTTC
CASSPTSGSSYEQYF
>TRBJ1-2|.|TRBV6-1|.
TGTGCCAGCAGTGAAGCCGAGGCTAGGTATGGCTACACCTTC
CASSEAEARYGYTF
>TRBJ2-1|.|TRBV7-3|.
TGTGCCAGCAGCTTAGAACTAGCCGGCCCCTATGAGCAGTTCTTC
CASSLELAGPYEQFF
>TRBJ2-2|.|TRBV11-2|.
TGTGCCAGCAGCTTAAGGGTTGTCACCGGGGAGCTGTTTTTT
CASSLRVVTGELFF
>TRBJ1-3|.|TRBV18|.
TGTGCCAGCTCACCTTCTTCACCCGGACCACACTCTGGAAACACCATATATTTT
CASSPSSPGPHSGNTIYF
>TRBJ2-6|.|TRBV30|.
TGTGCCTGGAGACGGGGTGCTGGGGCCAACGTCCTGACTTTC
CAWRRGAGANVLTF
>TRBJ1-2|TRBD1|TRBV5-4|once
TGTGCCAGCAGCCCACCCACAGGGGTCGATGGCTACACCTTC
CASSPPTGVDGYTF
>TRBJ2-3|TRBD2|TRBV9|.
TGTGCCAGCAGCCCAACTAGCGGGATTAGCACAGATACGCAGTATTTT
CASSPTSGISTDTQYF
>TRBJ2-7|TRBD2|TRBV7-9|.
TGTGCCAGCAGCTTAGAGGCGGGAGGAACCTACGAGCAGTACTTC
CASSLEAGGTYEQYF
>TRBJ1-1|TRBD1|TRBV10-2|.
TGCGCCAGCAGCTCCGACAGGGGAGGCCGGAACACTGAAGCTTTCTTT
CASSSDRGGRNTEAFF
>TRBJ2-1|TRBD2|TRBV4-2|.
TGTGCCAGCAGCCAAGGAGCGGGAGGAGGGTACAATGAGCAGTTCTTC
CASSQGAGGGYNEQFF
>TRBJ1-3|.|TRBV6-5|.
TGTGCCAGCAGTTCGGGGCCCAGAACGGGAAACACCATATATTTT
CASSSGPRTGNTIYF
>TRBJ1-1|TRBD1|TRBV18|.
TGTGCCAGCTCATTAGACAGGGAAATTGGCACTGAAGCTTTCTTT
CASSLDREIGTEAFF
>TRBJ1-3|.|TRBV2|.
TGTGCCAGCAGTGAAAGGATAGCTGGAAACACCATATATTTT
CASSERIAGNTIYF
>TRBJ1-1|.|TRBV9|once
TGTGCCAGCAGCGGAGCCCCTGGGGAATACACTGAAGCTTTCTTT
CASSGAPGEYTEAFF
>TRBJ2-1|.|TRBV10-3|once
TGTGCCATCAGTGAGTCTGGATTTACGCAGTTCTTC
CAISESGFTQFF
>TRBJ1-4|.|TRBV6-5|.
TGTGCCAGCAGTTTAACCCTTGAGAAAAAACTGTTTTTT
CASSLTLEKKLFF
>TRBJ1-1|.|TRBV12-3/TRBV12-4|.
TGTGCCAGCAGCCTCGGGTTGGGCACTGAAGCTTTCTTT
CASSLGLGTEAFF
>TRBJ2-3|.|TRBV11-2|.
TGTGCCAGCAGCTTAAAGGGGGCAGATACGCAGTATTTT
CASSLKGADTQYF
>TRBJ1-5|TRBD1|TRBV28|.
TGTGCCGGGACAGGGGGGTGGAATCAGCCCCAGCATTTT
CAGTGGWNQPQHF
>TRBJ2-3|TRBD2|TRBV5-4|.
TGTGCCAGCAGCACAACCGGGACTAGCGGGAGCACAGATACGCAGTATTTT
CASSTTGTSGSTDTQYF
>TRBJ2-7|TRBD1|TRBV6-6|.
TGTGCCAGCAGTTTCAGCCGGACAGGGGGCGAGTACGAGCAGTACTTC
CASSFSRTGGEYEQYF
>TRBJ2-2|TRBD1|TRBV18|.
TGTGCCAGCTCAACGGGACAGACGAACACCGGGGAGCTGTTTTTT
CASSTGQTNTGELFF
>TRBJ2-1|TRBD2|TRBV2|.
TGTGCCAGCAGTGATGGTCTGAAGCGGGAGGGATACAATGAGCAGTTCTTC
CASSDGLKREGYNEQFF